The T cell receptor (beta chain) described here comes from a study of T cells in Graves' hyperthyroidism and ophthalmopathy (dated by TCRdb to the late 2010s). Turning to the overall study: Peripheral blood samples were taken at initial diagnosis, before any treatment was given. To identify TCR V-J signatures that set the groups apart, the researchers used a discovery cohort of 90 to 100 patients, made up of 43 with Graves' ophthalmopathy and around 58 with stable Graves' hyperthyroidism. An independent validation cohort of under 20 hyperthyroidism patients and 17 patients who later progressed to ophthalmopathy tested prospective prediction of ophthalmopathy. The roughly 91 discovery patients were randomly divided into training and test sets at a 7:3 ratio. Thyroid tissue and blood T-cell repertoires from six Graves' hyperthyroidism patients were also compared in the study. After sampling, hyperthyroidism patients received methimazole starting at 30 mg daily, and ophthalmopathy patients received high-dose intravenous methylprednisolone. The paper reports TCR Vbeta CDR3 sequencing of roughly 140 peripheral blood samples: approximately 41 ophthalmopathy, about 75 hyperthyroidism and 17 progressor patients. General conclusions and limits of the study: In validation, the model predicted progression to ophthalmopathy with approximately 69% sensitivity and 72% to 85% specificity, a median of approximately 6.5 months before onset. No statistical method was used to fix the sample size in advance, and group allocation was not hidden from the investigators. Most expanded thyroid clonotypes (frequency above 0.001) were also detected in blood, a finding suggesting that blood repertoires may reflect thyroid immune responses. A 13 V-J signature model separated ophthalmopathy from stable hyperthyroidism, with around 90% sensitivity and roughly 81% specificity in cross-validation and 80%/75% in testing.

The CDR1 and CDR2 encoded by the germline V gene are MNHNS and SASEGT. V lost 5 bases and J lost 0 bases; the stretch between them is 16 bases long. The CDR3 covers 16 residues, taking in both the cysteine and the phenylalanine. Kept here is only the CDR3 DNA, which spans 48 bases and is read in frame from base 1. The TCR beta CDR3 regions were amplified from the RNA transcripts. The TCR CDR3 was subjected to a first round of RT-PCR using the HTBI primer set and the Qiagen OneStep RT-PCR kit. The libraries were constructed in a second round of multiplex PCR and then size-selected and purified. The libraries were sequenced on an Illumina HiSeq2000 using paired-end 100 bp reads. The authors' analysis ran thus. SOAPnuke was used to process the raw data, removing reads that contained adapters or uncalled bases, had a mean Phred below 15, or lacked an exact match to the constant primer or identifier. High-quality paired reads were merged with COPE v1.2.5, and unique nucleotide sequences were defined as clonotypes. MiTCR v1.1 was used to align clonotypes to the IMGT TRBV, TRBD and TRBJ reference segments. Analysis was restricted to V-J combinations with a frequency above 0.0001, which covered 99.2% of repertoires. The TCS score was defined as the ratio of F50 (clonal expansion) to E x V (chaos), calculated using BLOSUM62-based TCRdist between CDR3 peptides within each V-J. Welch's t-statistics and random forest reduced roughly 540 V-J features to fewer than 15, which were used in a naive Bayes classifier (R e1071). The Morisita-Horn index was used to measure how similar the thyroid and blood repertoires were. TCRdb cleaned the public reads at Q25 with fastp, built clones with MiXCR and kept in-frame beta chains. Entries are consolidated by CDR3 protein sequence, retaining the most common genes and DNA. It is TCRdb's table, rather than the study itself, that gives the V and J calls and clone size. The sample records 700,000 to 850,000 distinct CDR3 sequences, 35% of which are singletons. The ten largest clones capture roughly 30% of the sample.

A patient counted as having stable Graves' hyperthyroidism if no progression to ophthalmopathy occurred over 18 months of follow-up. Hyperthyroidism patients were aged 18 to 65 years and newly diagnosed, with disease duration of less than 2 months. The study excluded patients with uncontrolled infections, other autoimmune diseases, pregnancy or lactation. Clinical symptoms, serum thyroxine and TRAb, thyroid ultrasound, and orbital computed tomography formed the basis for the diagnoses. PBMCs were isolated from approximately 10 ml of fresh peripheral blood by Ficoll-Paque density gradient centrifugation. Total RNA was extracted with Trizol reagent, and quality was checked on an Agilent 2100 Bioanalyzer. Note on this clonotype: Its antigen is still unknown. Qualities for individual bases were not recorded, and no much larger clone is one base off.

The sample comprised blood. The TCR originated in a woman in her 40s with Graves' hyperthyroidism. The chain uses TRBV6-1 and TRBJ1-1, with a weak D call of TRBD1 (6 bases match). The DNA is TGTGCCAGCAGTAAGCCCAAAGGGGGAGTGAACACTGAAGCTTTCTTT. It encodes CASSKPKGGVNTEAFF.